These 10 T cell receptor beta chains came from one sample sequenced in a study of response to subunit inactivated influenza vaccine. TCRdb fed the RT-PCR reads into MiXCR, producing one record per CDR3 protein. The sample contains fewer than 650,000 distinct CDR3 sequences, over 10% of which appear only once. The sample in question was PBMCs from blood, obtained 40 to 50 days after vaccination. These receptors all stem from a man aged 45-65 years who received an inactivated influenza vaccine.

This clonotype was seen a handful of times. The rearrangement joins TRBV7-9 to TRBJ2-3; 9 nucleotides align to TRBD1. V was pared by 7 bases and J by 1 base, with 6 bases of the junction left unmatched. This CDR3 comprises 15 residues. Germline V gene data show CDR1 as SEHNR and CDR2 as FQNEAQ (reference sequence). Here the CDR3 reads CASTLDRGRTDTQYF. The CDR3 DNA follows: TGTGCCAGCACATTGGACAGGGGCCGCACAGATACGCAGTATTTT.

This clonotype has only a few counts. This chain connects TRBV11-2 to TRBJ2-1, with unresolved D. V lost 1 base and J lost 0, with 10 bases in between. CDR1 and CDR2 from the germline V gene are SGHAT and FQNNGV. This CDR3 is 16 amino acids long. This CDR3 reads CASSLGPRSSYNEQFF. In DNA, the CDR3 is TGTGCCAGCAGCTTAGGGCCCAGGAGCTCCTACAATGAGCAGTTCTTC.

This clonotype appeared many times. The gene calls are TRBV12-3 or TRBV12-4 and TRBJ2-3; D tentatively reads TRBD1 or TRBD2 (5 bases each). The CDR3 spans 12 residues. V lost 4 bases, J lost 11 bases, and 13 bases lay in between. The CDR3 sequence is CASSSQGPGQYF. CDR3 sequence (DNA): TGTGCCAGCAGTTCCCAGGGACCTGGGCAGTATTTT.

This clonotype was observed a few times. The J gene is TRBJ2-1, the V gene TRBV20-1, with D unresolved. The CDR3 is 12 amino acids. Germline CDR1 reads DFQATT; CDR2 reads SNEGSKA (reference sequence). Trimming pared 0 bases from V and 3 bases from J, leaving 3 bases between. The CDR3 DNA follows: TGCAGTGCTAGAGAGGACTACAATGAGCAGTTCTTC. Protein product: CSAREDYNEQFF.

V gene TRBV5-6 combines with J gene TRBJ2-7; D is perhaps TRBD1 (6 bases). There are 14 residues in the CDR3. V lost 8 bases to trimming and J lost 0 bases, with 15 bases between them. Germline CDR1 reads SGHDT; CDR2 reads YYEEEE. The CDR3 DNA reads TGTGCCAGGGGCCCGGACAGACGCTCCTACGAGCAGTACTTC. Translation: CARGPDRRSYEQYF. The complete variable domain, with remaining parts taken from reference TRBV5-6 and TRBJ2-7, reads DAGVTQSPTHLIKTRGQQVTLRCSPKSGHDTVSWYQQALGQGPQFIFQYYEEEERQRGNFPDRFSGHQFPNYSSELNVNALLLGDSALYLCARGPDRRSYEQYFGPGTRLTVT.

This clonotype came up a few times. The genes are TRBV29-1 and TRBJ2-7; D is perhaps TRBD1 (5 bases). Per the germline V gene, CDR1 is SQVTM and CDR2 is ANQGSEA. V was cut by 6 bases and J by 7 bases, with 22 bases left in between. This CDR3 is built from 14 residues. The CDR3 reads CSVFILARAGEQYF. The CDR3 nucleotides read TGCAGCGTGTTTATCTTGGCCAGGGCTGGGGAGCAGTACTTC.

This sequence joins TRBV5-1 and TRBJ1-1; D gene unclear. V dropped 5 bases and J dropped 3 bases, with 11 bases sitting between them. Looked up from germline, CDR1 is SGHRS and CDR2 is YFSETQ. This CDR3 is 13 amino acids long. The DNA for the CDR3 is TGCGCCAGCAGTTTCGACTCATACACTGAAGCTTTCTTT. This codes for CASSFDSYTEAFF. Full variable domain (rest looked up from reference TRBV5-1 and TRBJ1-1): KAGVTQTPRYLIKTRGQQVTLSCSPISGHRSVSWYQQTPGQGLQFLFEYFSETQRNKGNFPGRFSGRQFSNSRSEMNVSTLELGDSALYLCASSFDSYTEAFFGQGTRLTVV.

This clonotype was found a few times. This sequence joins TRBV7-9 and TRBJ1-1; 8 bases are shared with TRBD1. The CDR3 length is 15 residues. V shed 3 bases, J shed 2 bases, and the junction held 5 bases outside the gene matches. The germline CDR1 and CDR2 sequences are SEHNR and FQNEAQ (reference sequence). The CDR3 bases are TGTGCCAGCAGCTTCCCCGGACAGGGCAACACTGAAGCTTTCTTT. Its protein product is CASSFPGQGNTEAFF.

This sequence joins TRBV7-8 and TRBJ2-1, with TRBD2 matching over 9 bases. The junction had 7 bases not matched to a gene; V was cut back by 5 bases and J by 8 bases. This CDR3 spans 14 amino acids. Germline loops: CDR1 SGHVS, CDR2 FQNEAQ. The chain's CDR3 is CASSRGGARDEQFF. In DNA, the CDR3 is TGTGCCAGCAGCCGCGGGGGGGCGAGGGATGAGCAGTTCTTC.

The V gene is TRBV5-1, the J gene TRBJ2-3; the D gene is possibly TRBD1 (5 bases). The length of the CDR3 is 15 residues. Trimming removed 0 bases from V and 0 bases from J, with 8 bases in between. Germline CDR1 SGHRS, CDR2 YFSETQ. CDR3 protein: CASSLEQVSTDTQYF. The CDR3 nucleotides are TGCGCCAGCAGCTTGGAACAGGTTAGCACAGATACGCAGTATTTT.